These 28 T cell receptor beta chains were all obtained from the same sample, sequenced in a study of response to subunit inactivated influenza vaccine. In TCRdb, the RT-PCR reads were re-called with MiXCR into one record per CDR3 protein. The sample yields about 190,000 distinct CDR3 sequences, approximately 15% seen once. The sequences come from CD8+ T cells sorted from PBMCs, collected 4 to 6 days after vaccination. These receptor sequences come from a man in his fifties or sixties who received an inactivated influenza vaccine.

The chain is built from TRBV10-3 and TRBJ2-1, with 14 bases that match TRBD2. The germline CDR1 and CDR2 sequences are ENHRY and SYGVKD. The J segment lost 4 bases and the V segment lost 3 bases, leaving 11 bases of the junction unmatched. The CDR3 consists of 19 residues. The CDR3 protein is CAISDSTGTSGSGYNEQFF. The CDR3 nucleotides are TGTGCCATCAGTGATTCGACGGGGACTAGCGGGAGTGGGTACAATGAGCAGTTCTTC.

This clonotype was seen ten or more times. This chain links TRBV28 with TRBJ2-3, with D possibly being TRBD1 or TRBD2 (5 bases each). The CDR3 consists of 17 residues. Germline assignment: CDR1 MDHEN and CDR2 SYDVKM. V dropped 5 bases and J dropped 0 bases, with 18 bases sitting between them. The CDR3, as DNA: TGTGCCAGCAGTCCGGGACGCGAAAAAGGGAGCACAGATACGCAGTATTTT. The encoded protein is CASSPGREKGSTDTQYF. The full variable domain, its missing parts supplied by reference TRBV28 and TRBJ2-3, is DVKVTQSSRYLVKRTGEKVFLECVQDMDHENMFWYRQDPGLGLRLIYFSYDVKMKEKGDIPEGYSVSREKKERFSLILESASTNQTSMYLCASSPGREKGSTDTQYFGPGTRLTVL.

A remark on this clonotype: It is likely a read error, because the conserved phenylalanine at the end of the CDR3 is missing. The DNA is omitted, as the CDR3 cannot be located on it reliably, and the CDR3 follows TCRdb's listing. The chain has TRBV3-1 and TRBJ2-1; the D segment call TRBD2 is taken from the table without a DNA check. Both ends counted, the CDR3 spans 15 residues. Germline CDR1 is LGHDT and CDR2 is YNNKEL (reference sequence). CDR3 loop: CASSTGTSGYNEQCL.

This clonotype was found a few times. CDR3 amino acids: CASRILSLNQPQHF. In nucleotides, the CDR3 is TGTGCCAGCAGGATACTATCCCTCAATCAGCCCCAGCATTTT. The chain links TRBV28 to TRBJ1-5; D is uncertain. The germline V and J ends were trimmed by 6 bases and 3 bases, with 12 bases remaining between them. The length of the CDR3 is 14 residues. CDR1 is MDHEN and CDR2 is SYDVKM in the germline V gene.

Ten or more counts support this clonotype. This chain connects TRBV7-9 to TRBJ2-5; D might be TRBD1 (5 bases). The ends were cut back, 2 bases at V and 5 bases at J, with 12 bases in the middle. The CDR3 spans 14 residues. From germline, CDR1 is SEHNR and CDR2 FQNEAQ (reference sequence). Written as DNA, the CDR3 is TGTGCCAGCAGCTTAAGGGGCTCGTGGGAGACCCAGTACTTC. Its translation is CASSLRGSWETQYF.

This clonotype has a handful of counts. This chain joins TRBV16 and TRBJ2-1, with 9 positions matching TRBD2. CDR1 is KGHSY and CDR2 is FQNENV in the germline V gene. With V trimmed by 3 bases and J by 10 bases, 10 bases remained unmatched. The CDR3 totals 15 residues. The CDR3, as DNA: TGTGCCAGCAGCCAGGCAATAGCGGGAGCTAGGGAGCAGTTCTTC. Translating gives CASSQAIAGAREQFF.

This chain joins TRBV4-1 and TRBJ2-7, with a tentative D call TRBD2 (6 bases). Germline V CDR1 and CDR2: MGHRA, YSYEKL. CDR3 length: 14 residues. The V gene lost 4 bases and the J gene lost 5 bases, with 15 bases spanning the gap. The DNA of the CDR3 is TGCGCCAGCAGCCCGACTCCCGGGAGAGACGAGCAGTACTTC. It translates to CASSPTPGRDEQYF.

This rearrangement joins TRBV9 to TRBJ1-1, with D unresolved. The CDR3 runs 16 residues. Germline CDR1 SGDLS, CDR2 YYNGEE. V was shortened by 4 bases and J by 2 bases, with 18 bases between the two germline ends. CDR3 region: CASSPNYRQINTEAFF. CDR3 coding DNA: TGTGCCAGCAGCCCGAATTATCGGCAAATCAACACTGAAGCTTTCTTT.

The rearrangement uses TRBV27 and TRBJ2-5, with D perhaps TRBD2 (7 bases). The length of the CDR3 is 16 residues. Germline values: CDR1 MNHEY, CDR2 SMNVEV (reference sequence). Trimming took 0 bases from V and 5 from J, leaving 16 bases between them. CDR3 bases: TGTGCCAGCAGTTTATCGATAGGGGGGGCCCGGGAGACCCAGTACTTC. Protein sequence: CASSLSIGGARETQYF.

This clonotype was observed a few times. The rearrangement uses TRBV5-1 and TRBJ2-1, with a tentative D call TRBD2 (6 bases). Germline CDR1 reads SGHRS; CDR2 reads YFSETQ. V was clipped by 3 bases and J by 7 bases, with 14 bases between them. This CDR3 has 14 residues. CDR3 sequence: CASSSVRESNEQFF. The DNA for the CDR3 is TGCGCCAGCAGCTCTGTTCGGGAGTCGAATGAGCAGTTCTTC.

The table lists this clonotype with a few counts. The CDR3 DNA reads TGTGCCAGCAGCTTGGAGTGGCGGTTACTGGATGAGCAGTTCTTC. This gives the protein CASSLEWRLLDEQFF. This sequence joins TRBV5-5 and TRBJ2-1, with no clear D. V dropped 0 bases and J dropped 8 bases, with 15 bases sitting between them. CDR1 is SGHKS, CDR2 YYEKEE, per germline (reference sequence). The CDR3 totals 15 residues.

This chain connects TRBV12-3 or TRBV12-4 to TRBJ2-2, with D unresolved. V was shortened by 4 bases and J by 3 bases, with 12 bases between the two germline ends. The CDR3 contains 15 residues. Written as DNA, the CDR3 is TGTGCCAGCAGTTCCCGCCCCGTTTACACCGGGGAGCTGTTTTTT. This gives the protein CASSSRPVYTGELFF.

CDR3 protein: CATSDFPGFGSGELFF. The CDR3 DNA reads as TGTGCCACCAGTGATTTCCCCGGTTTCGGGTCCGGGGAGCTGTTTTTT. The rearrangement uses TRBV24-1 and TRBJ2-2, with D unclear. CDR3 length equals 16 residues. Looked up from germline, CDR1 is KGHDR and CDR2 is SFDVKD. The germline V and J ends were trimmed by 1 base and 6 bases, with 14 bases remaining between them.

This clonotype came up many times. The chain carries TRBV7-9 and TRBJ1-2; maybe TRBD1 (5 bases). Germline values: CDR1 SEHNR, CDR2 FQNEAQ (reference sequence). This CDR3 comprises 14 residues. The V end lost 6 bases, the J end lost 5 bases, and 16 bases lay between the germline ends. The CDR3 sequence is CASSSGGPLYGYTF. In nucleotides, the CDR3 is TGTGCCAGCAGTTCGGGGGGACCGTTATATGGCTACACCTTC.

This clonotype was picked up one time. V gene TRBV12-3 or TRBV12-4 combines with J gene TRBJ2-3; no reliable D call. V gave up 6 bases and J gave up 4 bases, with 14 bases separating them. The CDR3 spans 14 residues. Here the CDR3 DNA reads TGTGCCAGCAGCTGGGGAACAGCAGCAGATACGCAGTATTTT. It codes for CASSWGTAADTQYF.

The chain uses TRBV29-1 and TRBJ2-7; D gene ambiguous. Trimming took 6 bases from V and 3 from J, leaving 9 bases between them. From germline, CDR1 is SQVTM and CDR2 ANQGSEA. The CDR3 totals 11 residues. For the CDR3, the DNA is TGCAGCGTCAGGTCTGGCTACGAGCAGTACTTC. Translation: CSVRSGYEQYF.

This clonotype was observed a few times. J is TRBJ1-1 and V is TRBV7-2; D gene uncertain. Germline lookup yields CDR1 SGHTA and CDR2 FQGNSA. This CDR3 spans 17 amino acids. Trimming stripped 0 bases from V and 6 bases from J, with 20 bases between. The CDR3 spells CASSLAQGTGSWSEAFF. The CDR3 bases are TGTGCCAGCAGCTTAGCGCAAGGAACGGGGTCGTGGTCTGAAGCTTTCTTT.

In this sample, this clonotype turned up many times. The V call is TRBV4-2, the J call TRBJ1-6, with 9 bases identical to TRBD1. The germline gives CDR1 LGHNA, CDR2 YNFKEQ. Trimming at V came to 4 bases and at J to 9 bases, leaving 10 bases not matched to a gene. The CDR3 contains 16 residues. In DNA form, the CDR3 reads TGTGCCAGCAGCCCAAGTGCACAGGGGGCAGTTTCACCCCTCCACTTT. Translation gives CASSPSAQGAVSPLHF.

This clonotype was observed a handful of times. The chain combines TRBV9 with TRBJ2-7; the match to TRBD2 covers 9 bases. The V gene's germline CDR1 is SGDLS and CDR2 YYNGEE. Trimming removed 2 bases from V and 2 bases from J; junction bases left unmatched: 5. This CDR3 is 15 amino acids long. CDR3 sequence (DNA): TGTGCCAGCAGCGTGGGACTAGCTGATACCTACGAGCAGTACTTC. As protein: CASSVGLADTYEQYF.

The chain uses TRBV11-1 and TRBJ2-6; D is perhaps TRBD2 (7 bases). Trimming took 6 bases from V and 1 from J, leaving 19 bases between them. CDR3 length: 18 amino acids. CDR1 and CDR2 (germline): SGHAT, FQDESV (reference sequence). CDR3 bases: TGTGCCAGCAGTAGGTGGACAGCGGGAAATTCTGGGGCCAACGTCCTGACTTTC. Residues: CASSRWTAGNSGANVLTF.

The chain employs TRBV20-1 and TRBJ1-1; TRBD1 aligns across 9 bases. The germline CDR1 and CDR2 sequences are DFQATT and SNEGSKA (reference sequence). Trimming took 5 bases from V and 3 from J; bases not matched to a gene: 7. CDR3 size: 14 residues. CDR3 bases: TGCAGTGCTTTCACCAGGACAGGGGACACTGAAGCTTTCTTT. It is translated as CSAFTRTGDTEAFF.

The chain employs TRBV5-1 and TRBJ2-7; D is ambiguous. Per the germline V gene, CDR1 is SGHRS and CDR2 is YFSETQ. The CDR3 has 13 residues. V was trimmed by 2 bases and J by 2 bases, leaving 8 bases between them. The CDR3 DNA is TGCGCCAGCAGCTTCGCTCCCCCCTACGAGCAGTACTTC. It yields the protein CASSFAPPYEQYF.

This clonotype was counted ten times or more. The chain couples TRBV27 to TRBJ2-3; TRBD1 might be the D (6 bases). The CDR3 extends over 16 amino acids. Germline values: CDR1 MNHEY, CDR2 SMNVEV (reference sequence). The V end lost 2 bases, the J end lost 12 bases, and 24 bases lay between the germline ends. CDR3: CASSLNRAGTAWDQYF. The DNA for the CDR3 is TGTGCCAGCAGTTTAAACAGGGCAGGCACTGCCTGGGATCAGTATTTT.

This clonotype has a handful of counts. V usage is TRBV4-1 and J usage is TRBJ2-1; TRBD2 matches at 13 bases. From germline, CDR1 is MGHRA and CDR2 YSYEKL. Trimming at V came to 1 base and at J to 8 bases, leaving 2 bases not matched to a gene. The CDR3 extends over 15 amino acids. The CDR3 DNA reads as TGCGCCAGCAGCCAAGGGACTAGCGGGGGCGATGAGCAGTTCTTC. This translates into CASSQGTSGGDEQFF.

V and J are TRBV12-3 or TRBV12-4 and TRBJ2-3, with D unresolved. The length of the CDR3 is 15 residues. The V end was cut by 5 bases, the J end by 3 bases, with 15 bases between. For the CDR3, the DNA is TGTGCCAGCAGTAGCCTTGGAATACCAACAGATACGCAGTATTTT. It codes for CASSSLGIPTDTQYF.

CDR3 DNA sequence: TGCAGCGTTGAATGGTTACCGGGACAGGGGCAAGAGACCCAGTACTTC. It encodes CSVEWLPGQGQETQYF. The chain links TRBV29-1 to TRBJ2-5; 10 bases are shared with TRBD1. This CDR3 region has 16 residues. Germline CDR1 SQVTM, CDR2 ANQGSEA. The V and J ends lost 2 bases and 2 bases, in that order; junction bases with no gene match: 8.

Only a few counts were recorded for this clonotype. V and J are TRBV28 and TRBJ1-2; D ambiguous. In germline, CDR1 is MDHEN, CDR2 SYDVKM. CDR3 size: 14 residues. The V end was cut by 3 bases, the J end by 6 bases, with 14 bases between. The CDR3: CASSLWQPHNGYTF. The DNA of the CDR3 is TGTGCCAGCAGTTTGTGGCAACCGCACAATGGCTACACCTTC.

The rearrangement joins TRBV24-1 to TRBJ2-3; D is uncertain. The germline V gene has CDR1 KGHDR and CDR2 SFDVKD. The CDR3 is 14 residues long. The V end was cut by 6 bases, the J end by 3 bases, with 12 bases between. CDR3 sequence: CATSPAPTTDTQYF. The DNA of the CDR3 is TGTGCCACCAGTCCCGCTCCTACAACAGATACGCAGTATTTT.